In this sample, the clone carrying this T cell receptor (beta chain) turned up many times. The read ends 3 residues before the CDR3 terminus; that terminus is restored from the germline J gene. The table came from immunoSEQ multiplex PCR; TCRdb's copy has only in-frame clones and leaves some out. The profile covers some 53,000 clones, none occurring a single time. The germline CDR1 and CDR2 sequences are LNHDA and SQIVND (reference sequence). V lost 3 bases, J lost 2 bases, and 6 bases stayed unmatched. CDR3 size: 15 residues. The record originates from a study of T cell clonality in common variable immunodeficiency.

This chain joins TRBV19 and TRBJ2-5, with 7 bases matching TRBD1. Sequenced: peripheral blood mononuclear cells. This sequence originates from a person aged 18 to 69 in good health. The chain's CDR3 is CASSIWTGSQETQYF. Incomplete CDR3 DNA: TGTGCCAGTAGTATTTGGACAGGTTCTCAAGAGACC. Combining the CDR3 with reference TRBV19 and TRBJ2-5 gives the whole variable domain DGGITQSPKYLFRKEGQNVTLSCEQNLNHDAMYWYRQDPGQGLRLIYYSQIVNDFQKGDIAEGYSVSREKKESFPLTVTSAQKNPTAFYLCASSIWTGSQETQYFGPGTRLLVL.